The 21 T cell receptor beta chains below all came from one sample that was sequenced in a study of molecular identifiers for immune sequencing clone quantification. MiXCR was run by TCRdb on the PCR reads, yielding one entry per CDR3 protein. The sample has 300,000 to 350,000 distinct CDR3 sequences, over 20% seen once; the top ten hold over 0.7%. Sequencing input: naive CD8+ T cells from blood, with Jurkat cell RNA spiked in. The subset: FACS-sorted CD8+CD4-CCR7+CD45RA+ naive T cells. These TCRs come from a human donor in good health. Some libraries in this study had Jurkat cell RNA spiked in.

This clonotype appeared a single time. A much larger clonotype is one base distant, so this may be a read error. The chain carries TRBV7-6 and TRBJ2-4, with TRBD2 identical over 7 bases. With V trimmed by 5 bases and J by 13 bases, 14 bases remained unmatched. The CDR3 contains 14 residues. The germline V gene encodes CDR1 SGHVS and CDR2 FNYEAQ. The CDR3 region is CASSRTGGGDEQYF. For the CDR3, the DNA is TGTGCCAGCAGCCGAACGGGGGGAGGCGATGAGCAGTACTTC.

At least ten counts were recorded for this clonotype. The chain carries TRBV9 and TRBJ1-1; no definite D call. Germline CDR1 is SGDLS and CDR2 is YYNGEE. The V end was cut by 4 bases, the J end by 5 bases, with 15 bases between. The CDR3 extends over 14 amino acids. CDR3 coding DNA: TGTGCCAGCAGCTTCGGGGAAGGGTTTACTGAAGCTTTCTTT. This sequence encodes CASSFGEGFTEAFF.

This clonotype came up many times. This chain connects TRBV7-9 to TRBJ2-6; the D call may be TRBD1 or TRBD2 (5 bases each). V dropped 8 bases and J dropped 0 bases, with 17 bases sitting between them. The CDR3 contains 17 residues. Germline values: CDR1 SEHNR, CDR2 FQNEAQ (reference sequence). CDR3 sequence reads: CASLTSGPNSGANVLTF. The CDR3 DNA follows: TGTGCCAGCTTAACGTCGGGGCCAAACTCTGGGGCCAACGTCCTGACTTTC.

V gene TRBV30 combines with J gene TRBJ1-4; tentative D call: TRBD1 (5 bases). There are 13 residues in the CDR3. The V gene lost 2 bases and the J gene lost 8 bases, with 12 bases spanning the gap. The V gene's germline CDR1 is GTSNPN and CDR2 SVGIG (reference sequence). The DNA for the CDR3 is TGTGCCTGGAGTAAAGGGGCGAACGAAAAACTGTTTTTT. The encoded protein is CAWSKGANEKLFF. Complete variable domain (other parts from reference TRBV30 and TRBJ1-4): SQTIHQWPATLVQPVGSPLSLECTVEGTSNPNLYWYRQAAGRGLQLLFYSVGIGQISSEVPQNLSASRPQDRQFILSSKKLLLSDSGFYLCAWSKGANEKLFFGSGTQLSVL.

As regards this clonotype: A much larger clone is a single base away; this may be a read error. The J gene is TRBJ2-3, the V gene TRBV24-1; D is unresolved. The CDR3 runs 14 residues. In germline, CDR1 is KGHDR, CDR2 SFDVKD. This CDR3 reads CAASDGPSTDTQYF. The CDR3 nucleotides read TGTGCCGCCAGTGATGGACCCAGCACAGATACGCAGTATTTT.

For this clonotype: A read error is possible here, since a much larger clone lies one base away. The CDR3, as DNA: TGTGCCGGCAGCCCAGAACCCTTAATCTACGAGCAGTACTTC. Encoded protein: CAGSPEPLIYEQYF. The chain has TRBV7-2 and TRBJ2-7; D is ambiguous. The CDR3 loop spans 14 amino acids. Germline lookup yields CDR1 SGHTA and CDR2 FQGNSA.

This clonotype occurred a few times. This sequence joins TRBV18 and TRBJ2-3; D is undetermined. The V gene lost 6 bases and the J gene lost 6 bases, with 19 bases spanning the gap. Per germline, CDR1 KGHSH and CDR2 LQKENI. The CDR3 spans 15 residues. CDR3 bases: TGTGCCAGCTCCCACTATTCCGACACGGACGATACGCAGTATTTT. It yields the protein CASSHYSDTDDTQYF.

This clonotype was detected many times. The chain links TRBV7-2 to TRBJ1-6; TRBD1 might be the D (5 bases). This CDR3 comprises 14 residues. V gave up 8 bases and J gave up 8 bases, with 16 bases separating them. Germline CDR1 reads SGHTA; CDR2 reads FQGNSA. The CDR3 coding sequence is TGTGCCAGCGGCGACAGCTCCGGTTATTCACCCCTCCACTTT. Translation gives CASGDSSGYSPLHF.

This clonotype was found many times. The J gene is TRBJ2-7, the V gene TRBV4-3; 12 positions agree with TRBD2. CDR1 LGHNA and CDR2 YSLEER come from the germline V gene. The V and J ends lost 0 bases and 7 bases, in that order; junction bases with no gene match: 10. The CDR3 loop spans 17 amino acids. The CDR3 coding sequence is TGCGCCAGCAGCCAAGATTGGTTGACTAGCGGGAGTACTGAGCAGTACTTC. Protein sequence: CASSQDWLTSGSTEQYF.

This chain links TRBV3-1 with TRBJ1-2; TRBD1 matches at 7 bases. The V gene end was trimmed by 1 base and the J gene end by 2 bases; junction bases not matched to a gene: 4. The V gene's germline CDR1 is LGHDT and CDR2 YNNKEL (reference sequence). This CDR3 contains 15 residues. The CDR3 reads CASSQVPTGNYGYTF. The CDR3 nucleotides are TGTGCCAGCAGCCAAGTTCCGACAGGGAACTATGGCTACACCTTC.

With respect to this clonotype: This clone may be a read error of a much larger clone one base away. This sequence joins TRBV12-5 and TRBJ1-1; D gene uncertain. CDR1 is LGHNT, CDR2 FRNRAP, per germline. CDR3 length: 13 amino acids. This CDR3 reads CASGLGQNTEALF. Written as DNA, the CDR3 is TGTGCTAGTGGGCTAGGGCAGAACACTGAAGCTCTCTTT. Full variable domain (missing parts from reference TRBV12-5 and TRBJ1-1): DARVTQTPRHKVTEMGQEVTMRCQPILGHNTVFWYRQTMMQGLELLAYFRNRAPLDDSGMPKDRFSAEMPDATLATLKIQPSEPRDSAVYFCASGLGQNTEALFGQGTRLTVV.

V gene TRBV7-9 combines with J gene TRBJ1-5, with 7 bases lining up with TRBD1. The length of the CDR3 is 15 residues. Per the germline V gene, CDR1 is SEHNR and CDR2 is FQNEAQ (reference sequence). V lost 4 bases to trimming and J lost 3 bases; unmatched junction nucleotides: 6. CDR3 amino acids: CASSSPGTDNQPQHF. The CDR3 bases are TGTGCCAGCAGCTCACCCGGGACAGACAATCAGCCCCAGCATTTT.

This clonotype was detected ten times or more. This sequence joins TRBV4-3 and TRBJ2-7; perhaps TRBD1 as D (7 bases). The CDR3 is 15 amino acids. Germline V gene lookup returns CDR1 LGHNA and CDR2 YSLEER. The V gene lost 3 bases and the J gene lost 4 bases, with 16 bases spanning the gap. The CDR3 nucleotides are TGCGCCAGCAGCCACAGAGGAGGGGGCGGTTACGAGCAGTACTTC. Its protein product is CASSHRGGGGYEQYF.

In its sample, this clonotype was seen many times. V gene TRBV27 combines with J gene TRBJ2-7; 11 nucleotides line up with TRBD1. The J segment lost 3 bases and the V segment lost 0 bases, leaving 1 base of the junction unmatched. The CDR3 is 15 residues long. Germline CDR1 and CDR2: MNHEY and SMNVEV (reference sequence). In DNA form, the CDR3 reads TGTGCCAGCAGTTTATCGGGGACAGGGGGCTACGAGCAGTACTTC. This encodes CASSLSGTGGYEQYF.

This clonotype was observed many times. The chain has TRBV7-9 and TRBJ1-4; D uncertain. V was shortened by 5 bases and J by 0 bases, with 13 bases between the two germline ends. The CDR3 sequence is 16 residues long. Germline V lookup: CDR1 SEHNR, CDR2 FQNEAQ (reference sequence). CDR3 residues: CASSPARGSTNEKLFF. CDR3 in DNA: TGTGCCAGCAGCCCAGCCCGAGGTTCAACTAATGAAAAACTGTTTTTT.

This clonotype showed up many times. The chain has TRBV12-3 or TRBV12-4 and TRBJ2-6; D gene unclear. The CDR3 has 15 amino acids. V was cut by 2 bases and J by 0 bases, with 5 bases left in between. CDR3 residues: CASSLWLSGANVLTF. The CDR3 region has the DNA TGTGCCAGCAGTTTATGGCTCTCTGGGGCCAACGTCCTGACTTTC.

As concerns this clonotype: The CDR3 end shows no conserved phenylalanine or tryptophan, and so a read error is likely. The chain links TRBV6-2 or TRBV6-3 to TRBJ2-1; the D is unclear. V was cut by 4 bases and J by 4 bases, with 14 bases left in between. Germline loops: CDR1 MNHEY, CDR2 SVGEGT. The CDR3 runs to 15 residues. DNA of the CDR3: TGTGCCAGCAGTTCCCAGTGGTCGATATACAATGAGCAGTTCCTC. Its translation is CASSSQWSIYNEQFL.

The chain recombines TRBV29-1 with TRBJ2-3; D is perhaps TRBD1 or TRBD2 (5 bases each). Germline V gives CDR1 SQVTM, CDR2 ANQGSEA. V was trimmed by 3 bases and J by 4 bases, leaving 26 bases between them. This CDR3 contains 18 residues. The DNA of the CDR3 is TGCAGCGTTGATGGGGGTTCCCCTAGCCGACCAGGCGCAGATACGCAGTATTTT. It specifies CSVDGGSPSRPGADTQYF.

On this clonotype itself: This may arise from a read error, as a much more abundant clone is one base away. The missing conserved phenylalanine or tryptophan at the end of this CDR3 makes a read error likely. V usage is TRBV5-3 and J usage is TRBJ2-1; D call uncertain. TRBV5-3 is recorded as an ORF, its role being uncertain. This CDR3 contains 14 residues. As DNA, the CDR3 is TGTGCCAGCAGCTTATCACCTCCTTTTGGTGAGCAGTTCCTC. Protein sequence: CASSLSPPFGEQFL.

This clonotype was seen many times. V and J are TRBV4-3 and TRBJ2-7, with 9 bases matching TRBD1. V lost 0 bases and J lost 3; bases outside the gene matches: 3. Per the germline V gene, CDR1 is LGHNA and CDR2 is YSLEER. The CDR3 loop spans 15 amino acids. The CDR3: CASSQEDRGFYEQYF. CDR3 coding DNA: TGCGCCAGCAGCCAAGAAGACAGGGGGTTCTACGAGCAGTACTTC.

This clonotype has ten or more counts. The rearrangement joins TRBV11-2 to TRBJ2-1; 10 bases align to TRBD2. The CDR3 covers 16 residues. The V gene's germline CDR1 is SGHAT and CDR2 FQNNGV. The junction had 0 bases not matched to a gene; V was cut back by 0 bases and J by 1 base. CDR3 residues: CASSLELAGSYNEQFF. The CDR3 coding sequence is TGTGCCAGCAGCTTAGAACTAGCGGGGTCCTACAATGAGCAGTTCTTC.